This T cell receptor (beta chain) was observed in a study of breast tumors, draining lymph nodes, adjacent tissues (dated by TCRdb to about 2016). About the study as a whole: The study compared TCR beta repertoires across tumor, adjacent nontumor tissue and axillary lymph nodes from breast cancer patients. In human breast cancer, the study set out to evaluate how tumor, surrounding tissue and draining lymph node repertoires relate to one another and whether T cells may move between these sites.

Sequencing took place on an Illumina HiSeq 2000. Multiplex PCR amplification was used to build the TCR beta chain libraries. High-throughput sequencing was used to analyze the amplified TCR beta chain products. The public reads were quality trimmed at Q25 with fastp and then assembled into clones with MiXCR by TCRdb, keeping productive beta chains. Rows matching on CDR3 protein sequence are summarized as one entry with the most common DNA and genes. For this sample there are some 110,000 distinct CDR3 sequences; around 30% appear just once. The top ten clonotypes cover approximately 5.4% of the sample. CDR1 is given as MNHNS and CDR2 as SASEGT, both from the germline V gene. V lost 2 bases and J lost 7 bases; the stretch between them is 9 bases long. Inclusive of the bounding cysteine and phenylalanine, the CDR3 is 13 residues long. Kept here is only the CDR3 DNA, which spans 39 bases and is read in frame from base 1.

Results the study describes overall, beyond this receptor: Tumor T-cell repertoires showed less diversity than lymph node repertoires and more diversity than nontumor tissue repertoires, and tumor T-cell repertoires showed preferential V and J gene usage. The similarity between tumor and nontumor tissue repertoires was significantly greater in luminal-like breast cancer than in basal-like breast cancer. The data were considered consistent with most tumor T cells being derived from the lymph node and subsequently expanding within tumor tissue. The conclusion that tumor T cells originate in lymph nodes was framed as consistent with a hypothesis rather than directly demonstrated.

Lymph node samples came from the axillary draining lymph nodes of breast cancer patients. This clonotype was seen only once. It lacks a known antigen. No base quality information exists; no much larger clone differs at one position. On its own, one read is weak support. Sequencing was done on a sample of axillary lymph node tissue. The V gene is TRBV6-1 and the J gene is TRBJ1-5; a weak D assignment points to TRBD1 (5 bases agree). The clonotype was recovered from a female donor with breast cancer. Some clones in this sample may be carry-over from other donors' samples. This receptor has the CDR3 CASSEMGGQPQHF. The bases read TGTGCCAGCAGTGAAATGGGGGGACAGCCCCAGCATTTT.